This T cell receptor (beta chain) was documented in a study of cytomegalovirus exposure and HLA in healthy donors. All donors participated as healthy donors of bone marrow. PCR used 60 Vbeta primers and 13 Jbeta primers. Sequencing was performed with immunoSEQ multiplex PCR; in TCRdb, only in-frame clones are kept and a portion is missing. The table lists 200,000 or so clones, roughly 80% of them singletons. Germline V gene data show CDR1 as MNHEY and CDR2 as SMNVEV (reference sequence). The CDR3 runs 14 residues. With 5 bases removed from V and 0 bases from J, the gap between germline ends came to 11 bases.

This clonotype was obtained from a man between 35 and 55 years old in good health and CMV-seronegative. J is TRBJ2-7 and V is TRBV27; D not resolved. Sequenced sample: PBMCs. CDR3 amino acids: CASSPVGSSYEQYF. CDR3 bases: TGTGCCAGCAGTCCCGTCGGTAGCTCCTACGAGCAGTACTTC.